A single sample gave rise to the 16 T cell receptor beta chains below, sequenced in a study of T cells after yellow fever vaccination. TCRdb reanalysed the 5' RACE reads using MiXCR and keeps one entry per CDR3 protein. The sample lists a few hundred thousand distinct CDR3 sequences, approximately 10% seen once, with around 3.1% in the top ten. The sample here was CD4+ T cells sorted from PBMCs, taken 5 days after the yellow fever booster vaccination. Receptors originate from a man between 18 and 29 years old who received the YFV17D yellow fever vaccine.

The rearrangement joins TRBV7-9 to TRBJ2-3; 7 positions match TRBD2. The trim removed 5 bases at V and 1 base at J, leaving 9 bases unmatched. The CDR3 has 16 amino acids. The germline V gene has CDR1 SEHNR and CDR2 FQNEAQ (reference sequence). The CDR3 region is CASSRGEGLRTDTQYF. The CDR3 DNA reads TGTGCCAGCAGCCGCGGGGAGGGCCTACGCACAGATACGCAGTATTTT.

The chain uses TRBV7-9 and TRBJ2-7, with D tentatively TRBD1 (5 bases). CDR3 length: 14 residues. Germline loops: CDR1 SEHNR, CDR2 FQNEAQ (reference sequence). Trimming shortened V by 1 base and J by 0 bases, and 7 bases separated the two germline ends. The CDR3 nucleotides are TGTGCCAGCAGCTTAGGAGGACACTCCTACGAGCAGTACGTC. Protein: CASSLGGHSYEQYV.

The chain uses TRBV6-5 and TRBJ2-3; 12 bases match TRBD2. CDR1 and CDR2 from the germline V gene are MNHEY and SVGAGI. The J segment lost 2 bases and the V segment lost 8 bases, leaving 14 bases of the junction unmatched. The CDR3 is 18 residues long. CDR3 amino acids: CASQGGLAGGLTTDTQYF. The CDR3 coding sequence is TGTGCCAGCCAAGGCGGCCTAGCGGGGGGGCTTACCACAGATACGCAGTATTTT.

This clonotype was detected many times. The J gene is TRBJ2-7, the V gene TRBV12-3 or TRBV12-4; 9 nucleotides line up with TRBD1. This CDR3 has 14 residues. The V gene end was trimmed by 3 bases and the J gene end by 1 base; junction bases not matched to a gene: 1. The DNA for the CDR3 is TGTGCCAGCAGTTTCGGGACAGGGTCCTACGAGCAGTACTTC. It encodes CASSFGTGSYEQYF.

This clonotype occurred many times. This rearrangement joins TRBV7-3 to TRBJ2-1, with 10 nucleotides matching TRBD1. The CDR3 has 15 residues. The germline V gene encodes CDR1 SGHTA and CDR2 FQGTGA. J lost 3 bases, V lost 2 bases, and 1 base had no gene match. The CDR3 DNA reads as TGTGCCAGCAGCTTAGGGACAGGGGTCTACAATGAGCAGTTCTTC. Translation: CASSLGTGVYNEQFF.

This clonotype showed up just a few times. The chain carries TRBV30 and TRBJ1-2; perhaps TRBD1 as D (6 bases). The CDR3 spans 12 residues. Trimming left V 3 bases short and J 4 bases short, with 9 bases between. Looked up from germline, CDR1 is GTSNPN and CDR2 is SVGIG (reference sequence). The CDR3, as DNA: TGTGCCTGGAGCGAGGACAGCTATGGCTACACCTTC. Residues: CAWSEDSYGYTF.

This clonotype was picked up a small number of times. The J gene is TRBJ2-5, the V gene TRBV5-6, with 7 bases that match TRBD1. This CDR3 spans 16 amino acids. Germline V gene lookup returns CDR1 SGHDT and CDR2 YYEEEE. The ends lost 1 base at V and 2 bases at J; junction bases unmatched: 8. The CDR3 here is CASSLRSGGGQETQYF. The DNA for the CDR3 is TGTGCCAGCAGCTTGAGGTCAGGGGGTGGGCAAGAGACCCAGTACTTC.

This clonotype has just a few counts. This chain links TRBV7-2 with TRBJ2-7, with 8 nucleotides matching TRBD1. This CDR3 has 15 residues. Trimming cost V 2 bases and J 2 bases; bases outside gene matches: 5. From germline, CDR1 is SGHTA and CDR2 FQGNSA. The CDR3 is CASSLRGQATYEQYF. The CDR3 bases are TGTGCCAGCAGCTTACGGGGACAGGCGACCTACGAGCAGTACTTC.

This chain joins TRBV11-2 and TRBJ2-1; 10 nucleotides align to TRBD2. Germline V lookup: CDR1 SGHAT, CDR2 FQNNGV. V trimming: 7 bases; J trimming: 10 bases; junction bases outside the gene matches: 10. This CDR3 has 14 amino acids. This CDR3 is CASTSTSGRREQFF. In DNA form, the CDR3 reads TGTGCCAGCACCTCGACTAGCGGGCGGAGGGAGCAGTTCTTC.

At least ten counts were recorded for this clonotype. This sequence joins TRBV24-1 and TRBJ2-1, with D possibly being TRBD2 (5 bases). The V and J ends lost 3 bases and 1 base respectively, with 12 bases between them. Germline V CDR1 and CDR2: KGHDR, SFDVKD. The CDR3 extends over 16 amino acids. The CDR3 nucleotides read TGTGCCACCAGTGATCCGACGGGGTCTTCCTACAATGAGCAGTTCTTC. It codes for CATSDPTGSSYNEQFF.

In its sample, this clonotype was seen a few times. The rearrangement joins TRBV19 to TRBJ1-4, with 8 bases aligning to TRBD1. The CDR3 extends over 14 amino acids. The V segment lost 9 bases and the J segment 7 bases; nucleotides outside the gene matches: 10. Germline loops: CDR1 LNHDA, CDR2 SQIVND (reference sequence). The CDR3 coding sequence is TGTGCCAGCGAGACAGGGGCGCAGAGTGAAAAACTGTTTTTT. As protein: CASETGAQSEKLFF. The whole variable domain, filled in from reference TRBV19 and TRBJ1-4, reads DGGITQSPKYLFRKEGQNVTLSCEQNLNHDAMYWYRQDPGQGLRLIYYSQIVNDFQKGDIAEGYSVSREKKESFPLTVTSAQKNPTAFYLCASETGAQSEKLFFGSGTQLSVL.

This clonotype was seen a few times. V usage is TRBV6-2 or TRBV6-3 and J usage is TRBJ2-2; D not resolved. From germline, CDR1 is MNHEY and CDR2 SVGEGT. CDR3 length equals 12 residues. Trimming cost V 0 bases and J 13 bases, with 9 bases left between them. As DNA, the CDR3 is TGTGCCAGCAGTTACTCTCCCCTCAGGCTGTTTTTT. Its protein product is CASSYSPLRLFF.

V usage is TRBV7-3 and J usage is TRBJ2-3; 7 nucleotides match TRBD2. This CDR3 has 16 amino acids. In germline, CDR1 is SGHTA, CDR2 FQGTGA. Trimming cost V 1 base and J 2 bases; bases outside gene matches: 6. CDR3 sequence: CASSLNKRGLTDTQYF. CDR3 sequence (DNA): TGTGCCAGCAGCTTAAATAAGCGGGGACTCACAGATACGCAGTATTTT.

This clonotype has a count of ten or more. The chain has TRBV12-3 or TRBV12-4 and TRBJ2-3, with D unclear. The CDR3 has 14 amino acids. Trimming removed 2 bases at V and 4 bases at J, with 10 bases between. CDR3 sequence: CASSLRPESDTQYF. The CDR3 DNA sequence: TGTGCCAGCAGTTTACGTCCAGAATCAGATACGCAGTATTTT.

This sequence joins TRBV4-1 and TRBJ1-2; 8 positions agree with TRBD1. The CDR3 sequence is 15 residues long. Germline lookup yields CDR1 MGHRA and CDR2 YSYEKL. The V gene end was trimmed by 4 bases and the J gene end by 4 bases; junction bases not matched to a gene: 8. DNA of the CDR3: TGCGCCAGCAGCCTCACCGACAGGGGACGCTATGGCTACACCTTC. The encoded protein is CASSLTDRGRYGYTF.

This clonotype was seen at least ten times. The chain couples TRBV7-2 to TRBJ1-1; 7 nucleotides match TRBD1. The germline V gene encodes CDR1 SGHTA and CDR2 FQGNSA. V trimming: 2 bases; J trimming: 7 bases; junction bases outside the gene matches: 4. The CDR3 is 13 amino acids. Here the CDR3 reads CASSLNSGGEAFF. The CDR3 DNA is TGTGCCAGCAGCTTAAACTCAGGGGGTGAAGCTTTCTTT.